This passage covers 12 T cell receptor beta chains from one sample sequenced in a study of T cells in Graves' hyperthyroidism and ophthalmopathy. The investigators amplified TCR beta CDR3 regions from RNA transcripts. First-round RT-PCR of the TCR CDR3 relied on the HTBI primer set. TCRdb redid the calling of the multiplex PCR reads with MiXCR, one entry per CDR3 protein. The top ten hold under 35% of the sample, which has about 640,000 distinct CDR3 sequences, around 21% seen once. Material for sequencing was blood. Receptor source: a man between 25 and 39 years old with Graves' ophthalmopathy.

This clonotype was observed a few times. This rearrangement joins TRBV20-1 to TRBJ2-5, with unresolved D. V lost 3 bases to trimming and J lost 2 bases, with 7 bases between them. The CDR3 loop spans 12 amino acids. Germline CDR1 is DFQATT and CDR2 is SNEGSKA (reference sequence). CDR3 protein: CSARPTQETQYF. As DNA, the CDR3 is TGCAGTGCTAGGCCCACTCAAGAGACCCAGTACTTC.

The V and J genes are TRBV20-1 and TRBJ2-7; D is possibly TRBD1 (5 bases). Trimming pared 6 bases from V and 0 bases from J, leaving 18 bases between. In germline, CDR1 is DFQATT, CDR2 SNEGSKA (reference sequence). The CDR3 is made up of 15 amino acids. In DNA form, the CDR3 reads TGCAGTGCCACTTCTCGGGTGGGGCTCTCCTACGAGCAGTACTTC. Translated, it gives CSATSRVGLSYEQYF.

This clonotype was found many times. The gene calls are TRBV30 and TRBJ1-5, with D hard to call. In germline, CDR1 is GTSNPN, CDR2 SVGIG (reference sequence). V was trimmed by 0 bases and J by 0 bases, leaving 9 bases between them. This CDR3 is 15 amino acids long. In nucleotides, the CDR3 is TGTGCCTGGAGTGTAGGCAGTTATAGCAATCAGCCCCAGCATTTT. Protein: CAWSVGSYSNQPQHF.

This clonotype was seen a few times. J is TRBJ1-1 and V is TRBV6-1; no definite D call. Germline CDR1 reads MNHNS; CDR2 reads SASEGT. The V gene lost 6 bases and the J gene lost 4 bases, with 18 bases spanning the gap. CDR3 length: 15 residues. The CDR3 loop reads CASRTRRLGGTEAFF. In DNA form, the CDR3 reads TGTGCCAGCAGGACGCGACGGCTTGGCGGCACTGAAGCTTTCTTT.

For this clonotype: Because it lacks the conserved phenylalanine or tryptophan at the end, this CDR3 is likely a read error. V is TRBV6-1 and J is TRBJ2-5, with 8 nucleotides matching TRBD1. Germline CDR1 is MNHNS and CDR2 is SASEGT. Trimming took 6 bases from V and 3 from J; bases not matched to a gene: 3. The CDR3 sequence is 13 residues long. The CDR3 nucleotides are TGTGCCAGCAGCACGACAGGGGAAGAGACCCAGTACCTC. Its translation: CASSTTGEETQYL.

This rearrangement joins TRBV6-1 to TRBJ2-4, with 8 bases identical to TRBD2. Germline-derived CDR1 and CDR2 are MNHNS and SASEGT. This CDR3 has 18 amino acids. J lost 1 base, V lost 7 bases, and 15 bases had no gene match. The CDR3 sequence is CASILSGRASRAKNIQYF. The DNA for the CDR3 is TGTGCCAGCATATTATCCGGGAGGGCCTCGAGGGCCAAAAACATTCAGTACTTC.

This clonotype was counted only a few times. The chain combines TRBV4-1 with TRBJ1-5, with D hard to call. Germline CDR1 is MGHRA and CDR2 is YSYEKL. The CDR3 runs 16 residues. Trimming shortened V by 2 bases and J by 1 base, and 12 bases separated the two germline ends. The CDR3 is CASSQSGEVSNQPQHF. The CDR3 DNA sequence: TGCGCCAGCAGCCAATCCGGGGAAGTGAGCAATCAGCCCCAGCATTTT.

In DNA form, the CDR3 reads TGTGCCAGCAGCCCCCTAGCGGGGGTCGACAATGAGCAGTTCTTC. It specifies CASSPLAGVDNEQFF. The gene calls are TRBV6-1 and TRBJ2-1, with 10 bases lining up with TRBD2. Trimming removed 6 bases from V and 5 bases from J; junction bases left unmatched: 7. The V gene's germline CDR1 is MNHNS and CDR2 SASEGT. The CDR3 consists of 15 residues.

This clonotype was seen more than once but under ten times. The rearrangement uses TRBV2 and TRBJ2-7; 12 bases match TRBD2. The CDR3 sequence is 18 residues long. V shed 8 bases, J shed 4 bases, and the junction held 18 bases outside the gene matches. Germline assignment: CDR1 SNHLY and CDR2 FYNNEI. The CDR3 nucleotides read TGTGCCAGCCTTCCGGGACTAGCGGGCAGTTTGGCTAAGTACGAGCAGTACTTC. Its translation: CASLPGLAGSLAKYEQYF.

This clonotype came up many times. The chain has TRBV7-3 and TRBJ1-1; 7 nucleotides line up with TRBD1. J was trimmed by 3 bases and V by 5 bases; bases with no gene match: 9. Germline-derived CDR1 and CDR2 are SGHTA and FQGTGA. There are 15 residues in the CDR3. The CDR3, as DNA: TGTGCCAGCAGCCTATCAGGGGGGCTGGACACTGAAGCTTTCTTT. It codes for CASSLSGGLDTEAFF.

This clonotype was picked up one time. Sequence at one end of the junction differs from germline and may be a read error. The chain couples TRBV28 to TRBJ2-2, with D possibly TRBD2 on 6 matching bases. Germline CDR1 and CDR2: MDHEN and SYDVKM. The CDR3 totals 17 residues. The CDR3 DNA reads TGTGCCAGCAGTACCGCGGGCGCGCGAGGATACACCGGGGGGCTGTTTTTT. Encoded protein: CASSTAGARGYTGGLFF. Together with reference TRBV28 and TRBJ2-2, the CDR3 gives the full variable domain: DVKVTQSSRYLVKRTGEKVFLECVQDMDHENMFWYRQDPGLGLRLIYFSYDVKMKEKGDIPEGYSVSREKKERFSLILESASTNQTSMYLCASSTAGARGYTGGLFFGEGSRLTVL.

This clonotype was observed a handful of times. V is TRBV3-1 and J is TRBJ1-2; D might be TRBD1 (5 bases). This CDR3 spans 14 amino acids. Trimming left V 2 bases short and J 5 bases short, with 12 bases between. Germline values: CDR1 LGHDT, CDR2 YNNKEL (reference sequence). This chain's CDR3 is CASSQLDSLYGYTF. CDR3 nucleotide sequence: TGTGCCAGCAGCCAACTCGACAGTTTATATGGCTACACCTTC.